This paragraph covers one T cell receptor (beta chain) sequence. Its antigen is as yet unknown. The sample belongs to a study of CD8 T cells in ankylosing spondylitis. Regarding the study as a whole: Disease-linked clones displayed a CD8+ phenotype and appeared relatively rarely in peripheral blood. Among TCR beta sequences, a motif of eight highly homologous variants appeared characteristic of ankylosing spondylitis blood.

Preparation of TCR beta libraries was done by quantitative 5'-RACE with molecular barcodes. TCRdb reprocessed the 5' RACE reads with MiXCR, giving one entry per CDR3 protein. The table has about 18,000 distinct CDR3 sequences, approximately 8% seen once. V was clipped by 5 bases and J by 1 base, with 8 bases between them. The CDR3 has 14 residues. CDR1 is SGHVS and CDR2 is FNYEAQ in the germline V gene. The TCR was taken from a male donor with ankylosing spondylitis or in good health (not recorded which). Source material: blood. J is TRBJ2-2 and V is TRBV7-6; no clear D. CDR3 DNA: TGTGCCAGCAGCCGGAGACTGAACACCGGGGAGCTGTTTTTT. Translation gives CASSRRLNTGELFF.